This TCR beta chain derives from a study of T cell changes during pregnancy in multiple sclerosis. The CDR3 extends over 17 amino acids. V was pared by 5 bases and J by 1 base, with 15 bases between. The germline CDR1 and CDR2 sequences are SGHAT and FQDESV (reference sequence). Assay used: immunoSEQ multiplex PCR; TCRdb lists only in-frame clones, some missing. The data hold 70,000 to 100,000 clones, with about 93% observed a single time. This sample comprised peripheral blood, obtained in the first trimester of pregnancy. The V and J genes are TRBV11-1 and TRBJ2-6, with D perhaps TRBD1 (7 bases). This clonotype was sampled from a female donor with multiple sclerosis, enrolled in a pregnancy study. CDR3 sequence reads: CASSPQGGRSGANVLTF. The CDR3 nucleotides are TGTGCCAGCAGCCCTCAGGGGGGCCGGTCTGGGGCCAACGTCCTGACTTTC.